Each of the 12 T cell receptor beta chains below was sequenced from the same sample in a study of T cell responses to AZD1222 COVID-19 vaccine. Profiling relied on immunoSEQ multiplex PCR, and the TCRdb table lists in-frame clones only, not all of them. Of 70,000 to 95,000 clones listed, 90% are singletons. This sample comprised peripheral blood, obtained 28 days after the second AZD1222 dose. The source is an adult who received the AZD1222 COVID-19 vaccine.

This clone was seen only once. V and J are TRBV15 and TRBJ2-7; maybe TRBD1 (6 bases). Germline V gives CDR1 LNHNV, CDR2 YYDKDF (reference sequence). V was pared by 6 bases and J by 2 bases, with 14 bases between. The CDR3 runs 14 residues. The CDR3: CATSSGGGPYEQYF. The CDR3 coding sequence is TGTGCCACCAGTTCGGGTGGGGGCCCCTACGAGCAGTACTTC.

The genes are TRBV3-1 (or the pseudogene TRBV3-2) and TRBJ1-1; D is possibly TRBD1 (6 bases). CDR1 is LGHDT and CDR2 is YNNKEL in the germline V gene (reference sequence). The CDR3 runs to 13 residues. Deletions cut 5 bases from V and 4 bases from J, with 11 bases between. The CDR3 DNA reads TGTGCCAGCAGCTTTAAGGGGGGCACTGAAGCTTTCTTT. Translated, it gives CASSFKGGTEAFF.

This rearrangement joins TRBV19 to TRBJ2-7, with TRBD2 matching over 9 bases. Germline CDR1 LNHDA, CDR2 SQIVND (reference sequence). The CDR3 runs to 15 residues. V lost 5 bases to trimming and J lost 1 base; unmatched junction nucleotides: 6. The CDR3, as DNA: TGTGCCAGTAGTGACGGCGGGGGGGCGTCCTACGAGCAGTACTTC. As protein: CASSDGGGASYEQYF.

This rearrangement joins TRBV6-6 to TRBJ1-4; maybe TRBD1 (6 bases). V was clipped by 2 bases and J by 13 bases, with 14 bases between them. CDR1 is MNHNY, CDR2 SVGAGI, per germline (reference sequence). The CDR3 has 13 residues. CDR3 amino acids: CASSYDRTKGLFF. CDR3 bases: TGTGCCAGCAGTTACGACAGGACTAAAGGACTGTTTTTT.

This rearrangement joins TRBV7-6 to TRBJ1-6, with 8 bases identical to TRBD1. The CDR3 has 14 residues. Germline V gene data show CDR1 as SGHVS and CDR2 as FNYEAQ. The ends lost 6 bases at V and 7 bases at J; junction bases unmatched: 5. In DNA, the CDR3 is TGTGCCAGCAGAGACAGGGGTGGCAATTCACCCCTCCACTTT. Translated: CASRDRGGNSPLHF. Full variable domain (outside the CDR3, taken from reference TRBV7-6 and TRBJ1-6): GAGVSQSPRYKVTKRGQDVALRCDPISGHVSLYWYRQALGQGPEFLTYFNYEAQQDKSGLPNDRFSAERPEGSISTLTIQRTEQRDSAMYRCASRDRGGNSPLHFGNGTRLTVT.

The chain couples TRBV28 to TRBJ1-6; the D gene is possibly TRBD1 (6 bases). Trimming left V 9 bases short and J 6 bases short, with 18 bases between. The CDR3 extends over 15 amino acids. In germline, CDR1 is MDHEN, CDR2 SYDVKM. The CDR3 nucleotides are TGTGCCAGTTCTACGGGGGGGCTTAGTAATTCACCCCTCCACTTT. Translating it yields CASSTGGLSNSPLHF.

The chain employs TRBV7-8 and TRBJ1-2, with TRBD1 as a possible D gene (6 bases). V gave up 5 bases and J gave up 0 bases, with 16 bases separating them. CDR1 is SGHVS, CDR2 FQNEAQ, per germline. This CDR3 spans 16 amino acids. CDR3 sequence reads: CASSPDRGQPNYGYTF. The CDR3 bases are TGTGCCAGCAGCCCCGACCGAGGACAGCCTAACTATGGCTACACCTTC.

V usage is TRBV27 and J usage is TRBJ2-2; D may be TRBD1 (6 bases). Per the germline V gene, CDR1 is MNHEY and CDR2 is SMNVEV (reference sequence). The CDR3 is 14 amino acids. V gave up 3 bases and J gave up 5 bases, with 10 bases separating them. CDR3 DNA: TGTGCCAGCAGTTTTTACAGGGAAACCGGGGAGCTGTTTTTT. Amino acids: CASSFYRETGELFF.

The J gene is TRBJ2-7, the V gene TRBV5-1; D is perhaps TRBD1 (6 bases). Germline CDR1 reads SGHRS; CDR2 reads YFSETQ. The CDR3 spans 13 residues. The V gene lost 2 bases and the J gene lost 2 bases, with 8 bases spanning the gap. CDR3 in amino acids: CASSFRTAYEQYF. The CDR3, as DNA: TGCGCCAGCAGCTTTAGGACAGCCTACGAGCAGTACTTC.

This chain joins TRBV9 and TRBJ2-1; 9 nucleotides line up with TRBD1. The CDR3 spans 15 residues. Germline loops: CDR1 SGDLS, CDR2 YYNGEE. The V segment lost 3 bases and the J segment 8 bases; nucleotides outside the gene matches: 9. The CDR3 spells CASSERTGAGHEQFF. In DNA, the CDR3 is TGTGCCAGCAGCGAGCGGACAGGGGCCGGGCATGAGCAGTTCTTC.

The rearrangement joins TRBV30 to TRBJ1-5; D is unclear. V was clipped by 2 bases and J by 5 bases, with 13 bases between them. The CDR3 covers 14 residues. The germline V gene has CDR1 GTSNPN and CDR2 SVGIG (reference sequence). CDR3 in DNA: TGTGCCTGGAGTAAGGCCCGAGGCGATCAGCCCCAGCATTTT. Translation gives CAWSKARGDQPQHF. Filled out from reference TRBV30 and TRBJ1-5, the complete variable domain reads SQTIHQWPATLVQPVGSPLSLECTVEGTSNPNLYWYRQAAGRGLQLLFYSVGIGQISSEVPQNLSASRPQDRQFILSSKKLLLSDSGFYLCAWSKARGDQPQHFGDGTRLSIL.

This sequence joins TRBV3-1 (or the pseudogene TRBV3-2) and TRBJ2-7; a possible D gene is TRBD1 (6 bases). V dropped 5 bases and J dropped 0 bases, with 14 bases sitting between them. This CDR3 spans 15 amino acids. Germline assignment: CDR1 LGHDT and CDR2 YNNKEL (reference sequence). The CDR3 sequence is CASSTAGTYSYEQYF. DNA of the CDR3: TGTGCCAGCAGCACGGCCGGGACATACTCCTACGAGCAGTACTTC.